The 14 T cell receptor beta chains presented below share a single source sample, sequenced in a study of post-analysis software for immune sequencing data. Presence of unique molecular identifiers characterized the TCR beta cDNA libraries. MiXCR, applied by TCRdb to the PCR reads, yields one record per CDR3 protein. Found here are 250,000 to 300,000 distinct CDR3 sequences, 30% to 45% of them singletons; the top ten hold approximately 4.6%. Findings and limits, study-wide: Among roughly 5 TRBV segments more frequent in patients than controls were TRBV5-6, TRBV5-1 and TRBV20-1.

No cognate antigen is known for these TCRs. Sequencing was done on a sample of blood. The receptors derive from a girl aged 5 to 17 with multiple sclerosis.

This clonotype was counted many times. The genes are TRBV7-2 and TRBJ1-5; no reliable D call. The ends were cut back, 0 bases at V and 7 bases at J, with 7 bases in the middle. CDR1 is SGHTA and CDR2 is FQGNSA in the germline V gene. The CDR3 contains 13 residues. CDR3 bases: TGTGCCAGCAGCTTAGCGTTTGAACAGCCCCAGCATTTT. Protein sequence: CASSLAFEQPQHF.

This clonotype was picked up one time. A read error may explain this, as a much larger clone is one base away. The rearrangement uses TRBV27 and TRBJ2-1; tentatively, D is TRBD2 (5 bases). Germline CDR1 and CDR2: MNHEY and SMNVEV (reference sequence). The CDR3 is made up of 13 amino acids. V lost 5 bases to trimming and J lost 8 bases, with 13 bases between them. CDR3: CASSPDSGDEQFF. In DNA form, the CDR3 reads TGTGCCAGCAGTCCGGACTCCGGCGATGAGCAGTTCTTC.

This clonotype occurred many times. The rearrangement links TRBV6-6 to TRBJ1-2; D not resolved. The germline V gene has CDR1 MNHNY and CDR2 SVGAGI (reference sequence). V was clipped by 8 bases and J by 4 bases, with 14 bases between them. The CDR3 loop spans 13 amino acids. The CDR3 reads CASGSDFGYGYTF. Written as DNA, the CDR3 is TGTGCCAGCGGGTCTGATTTTGGCTATGGCTACACCTTC.

Ten or more counts support this clonotype. This sequence joins TRBV5-1 and TRBJ1-5; D is uncertain. The CDR3 spans 15 residues. V was shortened by 0 bases and J by 0 bases, with 7 bases between the two germline ends. Germline V CDR1 and CDR2: SGHRS, YFSETQ. The CDR3 reads CASSLDGYSNQPQHF. The DNA of the CDR3 is TGCGCCAGCAGCTTGGATGGATATAGCAATCAGCCCCAGCATTTT.

The chain is built from TRBV20-1 and TRBJ2-1, with 8 bases that match TRBD2. Germline V lookup: CDR1 DFQATT, CDR2 SNEGSKA (reference sequence). CDR3 length: 15 amino acids. Trimming cost V 0 bases and J 8 bases; bases outside gene matches: 9. This CDR3 reads CSARDLSSGRDEQFF. Written as DNA, the CDR3 is TGCAGTGCTAGAGATCTGTCTAGCGGGCGCGATGAGCAGTTCTTC.

This clonotype was seen repeatedly, ten times or more. DNA for the CDR3: TGCAGTGCCCTCTCGGAGCAGCCTAGCACAGATACGCAGTATTTT. Its protein is CSALSEQPSTDTQYF. J is TRBJ2-3 and V is TRBV20-1; D is unclear. Germline V gene data show CDR1 as DFQATT and CDR2 as SNEGSKA (reference sequence). V was cut by 6 bases and J by 0 bases, with 16 bases left in between. The CDR3 is 15 residues long.

This chain links TRBV6-1 with TRBJ2-1; a weak D match, TRBD1 (5 bases). V lost 8 bases, J lost 10 bases, and 12 bases lay in between. This CDR3 region has 11 residues. Germline V gives CDR1 MNHNS, CDR2 SASEGT. This CDR3 is CASGARREQFF. CDR3 bases: TGTGCCAGCGGGGCCAGACGGGAGCAGTTCTTC.

The chain combines TRBV20-1 with TRBJ1-6; D remains unclear. Trimming left V 1 base short and J 7 bases short, with 8 bases between. The CDR3 sequence is 13 residues long. From germline, CDR1 is DFQATT and CDR2 SNEGSKA (reference sequence). The CDR3 nucleotides read TGCAGTGCTAGAGGGGTCTTAAATTCACCCCTCCACTTT. Protein sequence: CSARGVLNSPLHF.

This clonotype was seen ten or more times. This chain joins TRBV24-1 and TRBJ2-1; a weak D match, TRBD2 (6 bases). Germline V gene data show CDR1 as KGHDR and CDR2 as SFDVKD. The germline V and J ends were trimmed by 4 bases and 8 bases, with 20 bases remaining between them. The CDR3 is 16 residues long. In DNA form, the CDR3 reads TGTGCCACCAGTGAATCCGGGACCCTAGGGGAGGATGAGCAGTTCTTC. Encoded protein: CATSESGTLGEDEQFF.

The chain uses TRBV2 and TRBJ2-5; 9 bases align to TRBD2. CDR3 size: 14 residues. Per germline, CDR1 SNHLY and CDR2 FYNNEI. Trimming removed 6 bases from V and 1 base from J; junction bases left unmatched: 3. CDR3 sequence reads: CASRVTSGQETQYF. For the CDR3, the DNA is TGTGCCAGCAGGGTGACTAGCGGCCAAGAGACCCAGTACTTC.

The V gene is TRBV7-3, the J gene TRBJ2-1; TRBD1 is a possible D gene (5 bases). Germline V gene lookup returns CDR1 SGHTA and CDR2 FQGTGA. Trimming cost V 0 bases and J 0 bases, with 12 bases left between them. The CDR3 has 17 residues. CDR3 nucleotide sequence: TGTGCCAGCAGCTTAACGGGCGTGGACACCTCCTACAATGAGCAGTTCTTC. Translation gives CASSLTGVDTSYNEQFF.

At least ten counts were recorded for this clonotype. The V call is TRBV4-1, the J call TRBJ1-4; D call uncertain. This CDR3 comprises 13 residues. The ends were cut back, 0 bases at V and 8 bases at J, with 7 bases in the middle. CDR1 is MGHRA and CDR2 is YSYEKL in the germline V gene. DNA for the CDR3: TGCGCCAGCAGCCAAGATCATGGGGAAAAACTGTTTTTT. Protein: CASSQDHGEKLFF.

There are many counts of this clonotype. The chain joins TRBV10-2 to TRBJ1-1; the match to TRBD1 covers 7 bases. The CDR3 has 11 residues. The V segment lost 8 bases and the J segment 8 bases; nucleotides outside the gene matches: 5. Germline V gene data show CDR1 as WSHSY and CDR2 as SAAADI. In nucleotides, the CDR3 is TGCGCCAGCCGGGAGGGGGCCGAAGCTTTCTTT. This gives the protein CASREGAEAFF.

This clonotype was detected only a few times. The rearrangement links TRBV28 to TRBJ2-1, with D possibly TRBD2 on 6 matching bases. V shed 4 bases and J shed 6 bases, with 16 bases lying between them. CDR3 length: 15 residues. The germline gives CDR1 MDHEN, CDR2 SYDVKM. CDR3 protein: CASSSSGTFCNEQFF. In DNA form, the CDR3 reads TGTGCCAGCAGTTCCTCCGGGACTTTTTGCAATGAGCAGTTCTTC.